Listed here is a single T cell receptor (beta chain). This sample is part of a study of T cell responses to AZD1222 COVID-19 vaccine. Measured with immunoSEQ multiplex PCR; TCRdb has only the in-frame clones, and not every one. The table lists 75,000 to 100,000 clones, 86% of them singletons, with 5.5% to 7% in the top ten. The length of the CDR3 is 15 residues. V was shortened by 0 bases and J by 3 bases, with 9 bases between the two germline ends. Germline CDR1 and CDR2: SEHNR and FQNEAQ (reference sequence). Material: peripheral blood, obtained on day 0 of AZD1222 vaccination. The TCR comes from an adult in good health. V gene TRBV7-9 combines with J gene TRBJ1-3, with a tentative D call TRBD1 (5 bases). The CDR3 region is CASSLAGVFGNTIYF. For the CDR3, the DNA is TGTGCCAGCAGCTTAGCAGGGGTCTTTGGAAACACCATATATTTT.